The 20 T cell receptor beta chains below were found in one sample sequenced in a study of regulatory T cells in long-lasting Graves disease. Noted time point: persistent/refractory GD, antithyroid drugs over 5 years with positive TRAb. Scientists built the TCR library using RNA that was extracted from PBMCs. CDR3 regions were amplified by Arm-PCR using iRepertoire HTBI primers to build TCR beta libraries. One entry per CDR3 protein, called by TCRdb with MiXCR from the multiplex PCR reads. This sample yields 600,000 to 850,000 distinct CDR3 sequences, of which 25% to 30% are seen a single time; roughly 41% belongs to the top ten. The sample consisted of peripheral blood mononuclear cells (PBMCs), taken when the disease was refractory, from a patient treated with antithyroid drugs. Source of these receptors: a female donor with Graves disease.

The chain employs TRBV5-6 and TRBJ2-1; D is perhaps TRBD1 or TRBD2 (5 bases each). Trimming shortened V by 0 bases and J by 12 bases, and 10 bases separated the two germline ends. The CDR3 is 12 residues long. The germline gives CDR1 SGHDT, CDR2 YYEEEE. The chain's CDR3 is CASSLGGIRQFF. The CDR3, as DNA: TGTGCCAGCAGCTTGGGGGGGATAAGGCAGTTCTTC. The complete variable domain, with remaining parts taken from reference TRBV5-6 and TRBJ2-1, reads DAGVTQSPTHLIKTRGQQVTLRCSPKSGHDTVSWYQQALGQGPQFIFQYYEEEERQRGNFPDRFSGHQFPNYSSELNVNALLLGDSALYLCASSLGGIRQFFGPGTRLTVL.

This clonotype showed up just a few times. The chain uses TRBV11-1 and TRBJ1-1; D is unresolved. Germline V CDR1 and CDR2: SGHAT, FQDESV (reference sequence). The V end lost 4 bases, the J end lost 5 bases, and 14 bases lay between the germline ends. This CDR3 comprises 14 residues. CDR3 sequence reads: CASSWNTLRTEAFF. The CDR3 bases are TGTGCCAGCAGCTGGAATACTCTGAGGACTGAAGCTTTCTTT.

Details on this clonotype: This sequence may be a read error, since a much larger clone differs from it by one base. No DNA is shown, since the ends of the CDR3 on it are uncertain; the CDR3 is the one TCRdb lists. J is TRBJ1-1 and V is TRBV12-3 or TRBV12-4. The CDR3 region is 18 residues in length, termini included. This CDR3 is CASSTDPVWGGGNTEVFF.

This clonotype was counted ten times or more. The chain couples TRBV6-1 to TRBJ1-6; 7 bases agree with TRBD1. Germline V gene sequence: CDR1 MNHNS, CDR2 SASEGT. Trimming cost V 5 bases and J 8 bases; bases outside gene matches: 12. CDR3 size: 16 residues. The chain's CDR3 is CASSRSTGSRYSPLHF. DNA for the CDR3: TGTGCCAGCAGTCGATCGACAGGGAGTCGATATTCACCCCTCCACTTT.

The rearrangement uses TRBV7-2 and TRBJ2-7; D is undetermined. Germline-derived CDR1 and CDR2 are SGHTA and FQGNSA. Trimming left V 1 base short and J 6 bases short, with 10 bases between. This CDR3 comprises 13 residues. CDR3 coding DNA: TGTGCCAGCAGCTTAGGTGTGAGAGGCGAGCAGTACTTC. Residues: CASSLGVRGEQYF.

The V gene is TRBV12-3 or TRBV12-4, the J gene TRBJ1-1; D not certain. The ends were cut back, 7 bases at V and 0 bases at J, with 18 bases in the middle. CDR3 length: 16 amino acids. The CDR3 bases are TGTGCCAGCACCTCCCCTGGGTTCGGGCTGAACACTGAAGCTTTCTTT. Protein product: CASTSPGFGLNTEAFF.

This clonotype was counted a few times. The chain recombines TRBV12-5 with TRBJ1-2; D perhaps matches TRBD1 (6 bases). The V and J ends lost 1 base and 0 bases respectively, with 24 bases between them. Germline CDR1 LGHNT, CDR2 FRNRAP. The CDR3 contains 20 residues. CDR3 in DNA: TGTGCTAGTGGTTTGGCCGAAGGGGGTGTGACAGAGCCTACTAACTATGGCTACACCTTC. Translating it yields CASGLAEGGVTEPTNYGYTF.

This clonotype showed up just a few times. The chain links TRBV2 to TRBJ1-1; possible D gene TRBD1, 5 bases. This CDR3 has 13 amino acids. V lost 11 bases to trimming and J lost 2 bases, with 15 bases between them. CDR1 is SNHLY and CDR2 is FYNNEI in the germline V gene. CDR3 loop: CAGGEDHNTEAFF. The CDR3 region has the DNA TGTGCCGGGGGGGAGGACCATAACACTGAAGCTTTCTTT.

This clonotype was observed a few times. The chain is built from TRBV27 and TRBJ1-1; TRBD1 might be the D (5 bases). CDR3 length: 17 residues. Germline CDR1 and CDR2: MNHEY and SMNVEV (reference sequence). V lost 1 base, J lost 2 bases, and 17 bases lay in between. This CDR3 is CASSLWSQAEPNTEAFF. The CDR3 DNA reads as TGTGCCAGCAGTTTATGGTCACAGGCGGAACCTAACACTGAAGCTTTCTTT.

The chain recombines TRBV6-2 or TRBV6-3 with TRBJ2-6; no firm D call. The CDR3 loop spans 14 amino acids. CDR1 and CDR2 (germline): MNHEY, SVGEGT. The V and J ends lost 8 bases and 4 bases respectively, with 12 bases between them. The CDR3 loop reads CASALGPGANVLTF. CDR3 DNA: TGTGCCAGCGCACTCGGGCCGGGGGCCAACGTCCTGACTTTC.

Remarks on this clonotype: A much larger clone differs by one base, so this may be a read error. In DNA, the CDR3 is TGTGCCAGCAGTTTTTCCGTATCCTGTGGCTACACCTTC. Amino acid sequence: CASSFSVSCGYTF. V is TRBV12-3 or TRBV12-4 and J is TRBJ1-2; D is ambiguous. The CDR3 has 13 amino acids. V gave up 3 bases and J gave up 7 bases, with 12 bases separating them.

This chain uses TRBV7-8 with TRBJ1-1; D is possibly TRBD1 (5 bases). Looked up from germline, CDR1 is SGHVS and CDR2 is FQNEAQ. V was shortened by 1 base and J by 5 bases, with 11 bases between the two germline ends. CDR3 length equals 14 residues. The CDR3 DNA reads TGTGCCAGCAGCTTAGAAGGCGAGGGGACTGAAGCTTTCTTT. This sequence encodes CASSLEGEGTEAFF.

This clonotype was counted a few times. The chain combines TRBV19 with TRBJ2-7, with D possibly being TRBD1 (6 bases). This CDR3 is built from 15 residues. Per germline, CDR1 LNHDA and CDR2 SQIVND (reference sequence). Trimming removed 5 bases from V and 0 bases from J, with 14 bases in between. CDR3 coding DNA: TGTGCCAGTAGTCTTCGGCCGGACAGCTCCTACGAGCAGTACTTC. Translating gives CASSLRPDSSYEQYF.

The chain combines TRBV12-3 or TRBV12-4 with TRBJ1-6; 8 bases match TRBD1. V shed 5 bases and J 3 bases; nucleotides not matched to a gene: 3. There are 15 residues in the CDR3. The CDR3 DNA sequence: TGTGCCAGCAGTCCCAGGGGGCTCTATAATTCACCCCTCCACTTT. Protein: CASSPRGLYNSPLHF.

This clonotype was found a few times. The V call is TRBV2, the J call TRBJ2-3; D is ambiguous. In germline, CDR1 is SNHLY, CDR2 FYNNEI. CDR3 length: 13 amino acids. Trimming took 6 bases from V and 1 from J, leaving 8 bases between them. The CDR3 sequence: CASSRTRTDTQYF. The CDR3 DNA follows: TGTGCCAGCAGCAGGACCCGCACAGATACGCAGTATTTT.

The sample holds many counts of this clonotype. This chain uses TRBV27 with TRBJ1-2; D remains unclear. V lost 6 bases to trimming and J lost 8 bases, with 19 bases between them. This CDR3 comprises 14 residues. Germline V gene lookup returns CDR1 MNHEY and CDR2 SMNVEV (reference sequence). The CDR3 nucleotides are TGTGCCAGCAGGCCTCCCGAGATAGGACGGGGCTACACCTTC. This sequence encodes CASRPPEIGRGYTF.

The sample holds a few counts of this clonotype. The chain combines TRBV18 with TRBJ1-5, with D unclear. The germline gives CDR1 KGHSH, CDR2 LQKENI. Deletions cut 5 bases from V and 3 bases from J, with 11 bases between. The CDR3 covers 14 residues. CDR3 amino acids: CASSAVGLNQPQHF. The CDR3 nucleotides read TGTGCCAGCTCAGCAGTTGGACTCAATCAGCCCCAGCATTTT.

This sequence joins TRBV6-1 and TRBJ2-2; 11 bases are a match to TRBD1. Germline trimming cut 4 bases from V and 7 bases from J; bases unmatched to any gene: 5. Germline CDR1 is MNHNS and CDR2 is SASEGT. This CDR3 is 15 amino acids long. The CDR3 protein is CASSAGQGAGGELFF. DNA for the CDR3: TGTGCCAGCAGTGCTGGACAGGGGGCGGGCGGGGAGCTGTTTTTT.

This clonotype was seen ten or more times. CDR3 DNA: TGTGCCAGCAGTTTCTTCACCGGGACAGGTTCAGAAAAACTGTTTTTT. Amino acid sequence: CASSFFTGTGSEKLFF. This sequence joins TRBV28 and TRBJ1-4, with 8 bases aligning to TRBD1. CDR3 length equals 16 residues. Unmatched junction bases numbered 11, after V lost 3 bases and J lost 8 bases. Germline-derived CDR1 and CDR2 are MDHEN and SYDVKM.

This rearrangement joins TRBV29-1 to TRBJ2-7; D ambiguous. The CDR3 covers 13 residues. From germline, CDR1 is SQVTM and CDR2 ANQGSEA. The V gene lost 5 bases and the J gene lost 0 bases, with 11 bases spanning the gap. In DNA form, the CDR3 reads TGCAGCGTTTCCGGTGGGGTCTCCTACGAGCAGTACTTC. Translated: CSVSGGVSYEQYF.